The 2 T cell receptor beta chains listed next were all sequenced from one sample in a study of graft-versus-host responses after intestinal transplantation (dated by TCRdb to the early 2020s). The sample's time point label is to be understood as: cells obtained before transplantation from donor or recipient. The method behind the library was the immunoSEQ multiplex PCR assay. The table was pulled from immuneACCESS by TCRdb, which kept in-frame rearrangements only. Such tables lose some clones; where checked, under half of the loss comes from unresolved V genes, and the rest has no known cause. Recorded for this sample are fewer than 85,000 clones; roughly 94% of them occurred a single time. Around 0.57% of the sample is taken by the ten largest. No antigen has been identified for these receptors. The input for sequencing was unstimulated CD8+ T cells sorted from spleen or lymph node cells, taken before intestinal transplant. The receptors were gathered from a human donor who received an intestinal transplant.

The gene calls are TRBV7-9 and TRBJ2-5; the D gene is possibly TRBD2 (6 bases). CDR3 length: 15 residues. Germline V gene lookup returns CDR1 SEHNR and CDR2 FQNEAQ (reference sequence). Trimming stripped 5 bases from V and 5 bases from J, with 18 bases between. This CDR3 is CASSGVEGPGETQYF. CDR3 DNA: TGTGCCAGCAGCGGGGTGGAGGGGCCGGGGGAGACCCAGTACTTC.

The chain couples TRBV4-2 to TRBJ1-1; D is ambiguous. Per the germline V gene, CDR1 is LGHNA and CDR2 is YNFKEQ. The CDR3 is 15 amino acids. V shed 0 bases and J shed 3 bases, with 11 bases lying between them. The DNA of the CDR3 is TGTGCCAGCAGCCAAGATTCTCGGGAATACACTGAAGCTTTCTTT. Translation: CASSQDSREYTEAFF.